The 2 T cell receptor beta chains given below trace back to one sample, sequenced in a study of T cell responses to AZD1222 COVID-19 vaccine. Method: immunoSEQ multiplex PCR; TCRdb's copy keeps in-frame clones and lacks some. The table has more than 85,000 clones, more than 70% seen once; the top ten hold approximately 15%. The sample in question was peripheral blood, obtained 28 days after the second AZD1222 dose. The source is an adult who received the AZD1222 COVID-19 vaccine.

This chain connects TRBV6-2 or TRBV6-3 to TRBJ2-2; weak D call: TRBD1 (5 bases). Trimming took 2 bases from V and 6 from J, leaving 10 bases between them. Per germline, CDR1 MNHEY and CDR2 SVGEGT. This CDR3 spans 14 amino acids. CDR3 region: CASSYLRVSGELFF. Here the CDR3 DNA reads TGTGCCAGCAGTTACCTCAGGGTATCCGGGGAGCTGTTTTTT.

The chain is built from TRBV9 and TRBJ2-7; 8 bases map to TRBD2. In germline, CDR1 is SGDLS, CDR2 YYNGEE. The CDR3 length is 14 residues. The junction had 8 bases not matched to a gene; V was cut back by 4 bases and J by 5 bases. CDR3: CASSLGAAGDEQYF. The CDR3 DNA reads TGTGCCAGCAGCCTAGGGGCAGCGGGAGACGAGCAGTACTTC.